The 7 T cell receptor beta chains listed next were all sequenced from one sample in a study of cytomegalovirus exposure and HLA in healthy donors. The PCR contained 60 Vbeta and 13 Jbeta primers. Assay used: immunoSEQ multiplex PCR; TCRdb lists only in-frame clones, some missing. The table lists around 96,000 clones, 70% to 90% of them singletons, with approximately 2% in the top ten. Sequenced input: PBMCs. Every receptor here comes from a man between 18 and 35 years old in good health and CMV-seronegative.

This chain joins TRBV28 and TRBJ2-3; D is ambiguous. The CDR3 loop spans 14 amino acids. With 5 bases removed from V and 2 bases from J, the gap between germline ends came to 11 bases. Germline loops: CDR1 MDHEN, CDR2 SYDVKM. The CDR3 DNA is TGTGCCAGCAGTAAGCGCACCAACACAGATACGCAGTATTTT. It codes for CASSKRTNTDTQYF.

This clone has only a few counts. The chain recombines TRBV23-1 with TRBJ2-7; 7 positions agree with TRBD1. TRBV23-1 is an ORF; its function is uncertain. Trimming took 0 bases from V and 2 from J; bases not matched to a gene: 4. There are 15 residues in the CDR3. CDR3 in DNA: TGCGCCAGCAGTCAATCTGAGACAGGGACCTACGAGCAGTACTTC. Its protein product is CASSQSETGTYEQYF.

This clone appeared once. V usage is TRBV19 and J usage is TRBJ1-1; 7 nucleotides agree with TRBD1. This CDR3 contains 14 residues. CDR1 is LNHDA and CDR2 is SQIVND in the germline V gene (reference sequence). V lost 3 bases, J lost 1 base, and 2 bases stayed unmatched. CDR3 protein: CASSIKGANTEAFF. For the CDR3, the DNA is TGTGCCAGTAGTATCAAGGGGGCGAACACTGAAGCTTTCTTT.

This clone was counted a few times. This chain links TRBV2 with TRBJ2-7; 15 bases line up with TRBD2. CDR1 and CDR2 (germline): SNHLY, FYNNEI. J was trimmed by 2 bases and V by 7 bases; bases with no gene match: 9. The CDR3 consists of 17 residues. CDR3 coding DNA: TGTGCCAGCACCCTTAGGACTAGCGGGGGGGCCGCCTACGAGCAGTACTTC. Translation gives CASTLRTSGGAAYEQYF. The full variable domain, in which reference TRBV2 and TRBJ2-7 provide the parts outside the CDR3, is EPEVTQTPSHQVTQMGQEVILRCVPISNHLYFYWYRQILGQKVEFLVSFYNNEISEKSEIFDDQFSVERPDGSNFTLKIRSTKLEDSAMYFCASTLRTSGGAAYEQYFGPGTRLTVT.

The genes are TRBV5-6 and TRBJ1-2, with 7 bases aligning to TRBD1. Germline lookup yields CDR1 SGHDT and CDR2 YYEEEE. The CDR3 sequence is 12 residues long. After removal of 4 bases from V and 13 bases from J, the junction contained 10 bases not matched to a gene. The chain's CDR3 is CASSIEQGEATF. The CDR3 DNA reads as TGTGCCAGCAGCATCGAGCAGGGGGAGGCCACCTTC.

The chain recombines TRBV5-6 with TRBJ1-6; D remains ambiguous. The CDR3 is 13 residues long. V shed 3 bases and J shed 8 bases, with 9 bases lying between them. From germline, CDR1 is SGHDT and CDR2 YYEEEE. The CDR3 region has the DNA TGTGCCAGCAGCTCCCTCGGGGATTCACCCCTCCACTTT. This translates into CASSSLGDSPLHF.

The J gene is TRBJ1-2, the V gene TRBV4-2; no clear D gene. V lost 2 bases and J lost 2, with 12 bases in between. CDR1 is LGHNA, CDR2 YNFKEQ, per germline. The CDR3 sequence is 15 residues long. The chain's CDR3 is CASSQQVTENYGYTF. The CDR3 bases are TGTGCCAGCAGCCAACAAGTGACGGAGAACTATGGCTACACCTTC.